Listed below are T cell receptor beta chains from one sample, sequenced in a study of T-cell reconstitution after alpha-beta-depleted transplantation in children. Using its own MiXCR run on the PCR reads, TCRdb lists one record per CDR3 protein. This table has some 390,000 distinct CDR3 sequences, roughly 22% appearing once. The source was PBMCs from the stem cell graft donor, collected from the stem cell graft. These TCRs come from a human donor who donated a stem cell graft to a child with acute myeloid leukemia. Both conserved end residues are part of each CDR3. A D gene is named only where the DNA matches it firmly. The size field is filled for only some rows; it gives once, few, many or a size class.

J	V	size	D	CDR3	DNA
TRBJ2-1	TRBV27	NA	TRBD2	CASSRKWAGVDNEQFF	TGTGCCAGCAGCCGTAAGTGGGCGGGAGTAGACAATGAGCAGTTCTTC
TRBJ2-7	TRBV20-1	NA	TRBD2	CSAKSGRVSYEQYF	TGCAGTGCAAAGAGCGGGAGGGTGTCCTACGAGCAGTACTTC
TRBJ1-1	TRBV12-3/TRBV12-4	many	NA	CASSFGTEAFF	TGTGCCAGCAGTTTTGGCACTGAAGCTTTCTTT
TRBJ2-2	TRBV28	NA	TRBD2	CASKTPGLNTGELFF	TGTGCCAGCAAGACCCCGGGACTAAACACCGGGGAGCTGTTTTTT
TRBJ2-7	TRBV20-1	many	NA	CSAGPDDAYEQYF	TGCAGTGCCGGACCCGACGATGCCTACGAGCAGTACTTC
TRBJ2-3	TRBV11-3	NA	TRBD2	CASSREEGDTQYF	TGTGCCAGCAGCCGGGAGGAGGGCGATACGCAGTATTTT
TRBJ2-1	TRBV7-9	NA	NA	CASTKGGNRIQEQFF	TGTGCCAGCACAAAGGGGGGAAACCGCATTCAGGAGCAGTTCTTC
TRBJ2-1	TRBV25-1	NA	TRBD2	CASSELTSGTYNEQFF	TGTGCCAGCAGTGAATTGACTAGCGGGACCTACAATGAGCAGTTCTTC
TRBJ2-1	TRBV10-3	many	NA	CAISDPSRAGGNGNEQFF	TGTGCCATCAGTGATCCCAGCCGAGCGGGCGGAAATGGCAATGAGCAGTTCTTC
TRBJ2-1	TRBV12-3/TRBV12-4	few	NA	CASSFSRAEEQFF	TGTGCCAGCAGTTTCAGCAGGGCGGAAGAGCAGTTCTTC
TRBJ2-1	TRBV12-3/TRBV12-4	NA	TRBD2	CASSLQITPSGKKFF	TGTGCCAGCAGCCTCCAAATTACCCCTAGCGGGAAAAAGTTCTTC
TRBJ2-1	TRBV24-1	NA	TRBD2	CATSPVPSGRSNEQFF	TGTGCCACCAGTCCGGTCCCTAGCGGGAGATCCAATGAGCAGTTCTTC
TRBJ2-7	TRBV7-8	NA	NA	CASSLARERSEQYF	TGTGCCAGCAGCTTAGCGCGAGAGAGGAGCGAGCAGTACTTC
TRBJ1-2	TRBV5-6	few	NA	CASSQMTGLFRYTF	TGTGCCAGCAGCCAAATGACAGGCTTGTTTCGCTACACCTTC
TRBJ2-7	TRBV12-3/TRBV12-4	NA	TRBD2	CASSPGTSMIYEQYF	TGTGCCAGCAGTCCCGGGACTAGCATGATCTACGAGCAGTACTTC
TRBJ2-5	TRBV20-1	many	TRBD2	CSAQREIETQYF	TGCAGTGCTCAGCGGGAGATAGAGACCCAGTACTTC
TRBJ1-5	TRBV12-3/TRBV12-4	NA	NA	CASTTALENQPQHF	TGTGCCAGCACTACCGCGCTAGAAAATCAGCCCCAGCATTTT
TRBJ2-1	TRBV7-8	few	NA	CASSLERRSAGLYNEQFF	TGTGCCAGCAGCTTAGAGCGTCGGTCAGCGGGCTTGTACAATGAGCAGTTCTTC
TRBJ1-2	TRBV29-1	few	TRBD1	CSVDVSGTGDGYTF	TGCAGCGTTGATGTTTCCGGGACAGGGGATGGCTACACCTTC
TRBJ1-1	TRBV4-1	NA	NA	CASSQATHANTEAFF	TGCGCCAGCAGCCAGGCGACACACGCGAACACTGAAGCTTTCTTT
TRBJ1-2	TRBV25-1	NA	NA	CASSGPFGWGYTF	TGTGCCAGCAGTGGCCCGTTCGGATGGGGCTACACCTTC
TRBJ2-5	TRBV12-3/TRBV12-4	few	TRBD2	CASSFGGRGVETQYF	TGTGCCAGCAGTTTTGGCGGGAGAGGTGTGGAGACCCAGTACTTC
TRBJ1-5	TRBV12-3/TRBV12-4	NA	NA	CASSLAFPQGYQPQHF	TGTGCCAGCAGTTTAGCGTTCCCCCAGGGTTATCAGCCCCAGCATTTT
TRBJ2-1	TRBV3-1	many	NA	CASSLIGLEVEQFF	TGTGCCAGCAGCCTTATCGGGTTAGAGGTTGAGCAGTTCTTC
TRBJ2-1	TRBV25-1	few	TRBD1	CASRQGVGSYNEQFF	TGTGCCAGCAGACAGGGGGTGGGCTCCTACAATGAGCAGTTCTTC
TRBJ2-6	TRBV7-9	many	NA	CASSFRGTGANVLTF	TGTGCCAGCAGCTTTCGTGGGACTGGGGCCAACGTCCTGACTTTC
TRBJ2-3	TRBV6-2/TRBV6-3	few	NA	CASSSAAGIRGTDTQYF	TGTGCCAGCAGCTCCGCCGCGGGGATCCGTGGCACAGATACGCAGTATTTT
TRBJ2-2	TRBV10-3	NA	NA	CAISARDANTGELFF	TGTGCCATCAGTGCGCGGGATGCGAACACCGGGGAGCTGTTTTTT
TRBJ2-5	TRBV24-1	few	NA	CATSEGREETQYF	TGTGCCACCAGTGAGGGGAGAGAAGAGACCCAGTACTTC